The clone carrying this TCR beta chain was found a few times. Its antigen is not identified. TCRdb used MiXCR to reprocess the reads, holding one entry per CDR3 protein. The table includes 550,000 to 850,000 distinct CDR3 sequences, 30% to 35% detected once. These data are taken from a study of T cell repertoires in cytomegalovirus infection. This CDR3 is built from 16 residues. The J segment lost 3 bases and the V segment lost 3 bases, leaving 10 bases of the junction unmatched. In germline, CDR1 is MNHNY, CDR2 SVGAGI (reference sequence). The starting material was cultured PBMCs, obtained from culture after CMV antigen stimulation. This clonotype was obtained from a human donor in good health (CMV status not recorded). Some clones in this sample may be carry-over from other donors' samples. V usage is TRBV6-6 and J usage is TRBJ2-5, with 7 bases lining up with TRBD2. This CDR3 reads CASSYAASGEEETQYF. The CDR3 DNA sequence: TGTGCCAGCAGTTATGCGGCTAGCGGAGAAGAAGAGACCCAGTACTTC.